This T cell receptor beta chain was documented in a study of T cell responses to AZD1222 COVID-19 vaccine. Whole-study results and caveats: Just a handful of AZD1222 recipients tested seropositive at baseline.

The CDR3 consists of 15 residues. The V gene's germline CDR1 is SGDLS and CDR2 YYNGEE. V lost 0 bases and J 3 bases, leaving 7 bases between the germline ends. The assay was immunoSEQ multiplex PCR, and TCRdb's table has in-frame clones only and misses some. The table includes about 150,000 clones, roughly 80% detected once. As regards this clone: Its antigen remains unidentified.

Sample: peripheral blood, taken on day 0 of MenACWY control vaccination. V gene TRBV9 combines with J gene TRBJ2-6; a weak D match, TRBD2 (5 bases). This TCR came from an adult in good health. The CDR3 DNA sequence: TGTGCCAGCAGCGTAGGAGGGATTGGGGCCAACGTCCTGACTTTC. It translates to CASSVGGIGANVLTF.